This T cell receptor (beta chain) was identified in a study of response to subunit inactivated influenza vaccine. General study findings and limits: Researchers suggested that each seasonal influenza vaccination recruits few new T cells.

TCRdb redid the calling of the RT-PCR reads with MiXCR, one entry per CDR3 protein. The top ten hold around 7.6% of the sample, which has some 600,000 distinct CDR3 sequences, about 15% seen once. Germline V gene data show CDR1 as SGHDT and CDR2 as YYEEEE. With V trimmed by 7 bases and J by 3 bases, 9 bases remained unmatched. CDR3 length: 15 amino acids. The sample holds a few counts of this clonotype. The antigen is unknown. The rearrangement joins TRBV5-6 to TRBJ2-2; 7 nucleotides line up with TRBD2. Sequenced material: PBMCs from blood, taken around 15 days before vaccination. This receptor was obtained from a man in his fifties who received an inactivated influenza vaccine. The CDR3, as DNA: TGTGCCAGCCACCGCGTAGCGGGTCACACCGGGGAGCTGTTTTTT. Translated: CASHRVAGHTGELFF.